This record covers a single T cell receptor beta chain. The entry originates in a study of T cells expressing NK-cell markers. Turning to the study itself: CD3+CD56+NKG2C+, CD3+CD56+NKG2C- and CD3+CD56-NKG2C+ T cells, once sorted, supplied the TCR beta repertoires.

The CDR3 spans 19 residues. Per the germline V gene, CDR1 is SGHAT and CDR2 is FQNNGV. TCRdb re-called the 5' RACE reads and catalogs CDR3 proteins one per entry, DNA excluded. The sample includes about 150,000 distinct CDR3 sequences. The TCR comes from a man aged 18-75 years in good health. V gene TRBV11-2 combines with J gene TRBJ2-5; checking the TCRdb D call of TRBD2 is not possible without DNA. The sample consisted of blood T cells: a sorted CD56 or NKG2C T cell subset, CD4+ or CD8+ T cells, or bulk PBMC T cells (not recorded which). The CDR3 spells CASSHSDYIAGGPEETQYF.